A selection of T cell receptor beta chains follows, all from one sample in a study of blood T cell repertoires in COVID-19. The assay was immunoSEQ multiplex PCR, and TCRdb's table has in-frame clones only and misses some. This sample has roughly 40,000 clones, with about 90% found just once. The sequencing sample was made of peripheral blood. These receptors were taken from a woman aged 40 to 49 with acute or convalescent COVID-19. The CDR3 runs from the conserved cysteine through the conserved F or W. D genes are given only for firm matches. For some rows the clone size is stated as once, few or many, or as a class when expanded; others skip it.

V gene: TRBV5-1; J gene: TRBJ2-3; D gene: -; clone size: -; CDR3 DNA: TGCGCCAGCAAGGGGTTGGTAGGCACAGATACGCAGTATTTT; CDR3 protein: CASKGLVGTDTQYF
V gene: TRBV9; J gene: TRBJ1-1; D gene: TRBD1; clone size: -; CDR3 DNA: TGTGCCAGCAGCGTCCCCCGGGAGGGGGCTGACACTGAAGCTTTCTTT; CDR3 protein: CASSVPREGADTEAFF
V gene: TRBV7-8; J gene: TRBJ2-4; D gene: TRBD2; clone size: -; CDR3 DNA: TGTGCCAGCAGCCGCGACGGGACTAGCGGGAGGGCCAATCCTGTTGTTGACGACAAAAACATTCAGTACTTC; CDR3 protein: CASSRDGTSGRANPVVDDKNIQYF
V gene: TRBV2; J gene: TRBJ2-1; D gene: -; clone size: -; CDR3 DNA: TGTGCCAGCAGTGAAAAGCTACGGTCTCACAATGAGCAGTTCTTC; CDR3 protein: CASSEKLRSHNEQFF
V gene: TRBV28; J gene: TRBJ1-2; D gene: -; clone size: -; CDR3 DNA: TGTGCCAGCAGTTTTCCACAGCTCTATGGCTACACCTTC; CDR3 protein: CASSFPQLYGYTF
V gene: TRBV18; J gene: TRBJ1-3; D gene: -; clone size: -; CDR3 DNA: TGTGCCAGCTCACCACAGGAGGGACCGAGTCCTGGAAACACCATATATTTT; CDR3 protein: CASSPQEGPSPGNTIYF
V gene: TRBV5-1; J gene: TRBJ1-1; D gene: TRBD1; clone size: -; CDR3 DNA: TGCGCCAGCAGCAGCGGACAGGAGGATACTGAAGCTTTCTTT; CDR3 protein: CASSSGQEDTEAFF
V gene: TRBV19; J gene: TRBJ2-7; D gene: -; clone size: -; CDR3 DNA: TGTGCCAGTAGTATTTCGTGGGAGTACGCCTACGAGCAGTACTTC; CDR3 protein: CASSISWEYAYEQYF
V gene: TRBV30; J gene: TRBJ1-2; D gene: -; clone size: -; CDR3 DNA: TGTGCCTGGAGTACAACTAACTATGGCTACACCTTC; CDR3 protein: CAWSTTNYGYTF
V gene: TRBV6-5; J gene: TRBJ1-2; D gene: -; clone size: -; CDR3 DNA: TGTGCCAGCCTACCCGGGACTGCCTATGGCTACACCTTC; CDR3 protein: CASLPGTAYGYTF
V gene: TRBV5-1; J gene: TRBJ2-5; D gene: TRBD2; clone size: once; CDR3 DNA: TGCGCCAGCCGTCGAGCGGGGGGGCGGGAAGAGACCCAGTACTTC; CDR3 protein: CASRRAGGREETQYF
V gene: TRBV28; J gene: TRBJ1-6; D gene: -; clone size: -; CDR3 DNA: TGTGCCAGCAGGAACCTCGGGACATTAACCTCCTATAATTCACCCCTCCACTTT; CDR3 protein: CASRNLGTLTSYNSPLHF
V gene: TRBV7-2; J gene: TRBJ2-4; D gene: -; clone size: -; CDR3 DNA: TGTGCCAGCAGCTTGGATACCCGGGGGGCCAAAAACATTCAGTACTTC; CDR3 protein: CASSLDTRGAKNIQYF
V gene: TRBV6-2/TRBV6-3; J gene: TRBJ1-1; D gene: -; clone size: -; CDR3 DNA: TGTGCCAGCAGTAACCATTGGGCCGGGGGCACTGAAGCTTTCTTT; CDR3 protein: CASSNHWAGGTEAFF
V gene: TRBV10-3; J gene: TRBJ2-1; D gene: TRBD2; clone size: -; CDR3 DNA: TGTGCCATCAGCCAGACGGGGGGGGACAATGAGCAGTTCTTC; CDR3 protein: CAISQTGGDNEQFF
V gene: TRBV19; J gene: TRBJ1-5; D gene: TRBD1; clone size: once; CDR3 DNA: TGTGCCAGTAGGACGGGACAGGGGGGGAGTCAGCCCCAGCATTTT; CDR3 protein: CASRTGQGGSQPQHF
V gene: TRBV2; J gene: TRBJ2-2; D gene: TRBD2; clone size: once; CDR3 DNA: TGTGCCAGCAGAGGGACTAGAGCCGGGGAGCTGTTTTTT; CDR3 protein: CASRGTRAGELFF
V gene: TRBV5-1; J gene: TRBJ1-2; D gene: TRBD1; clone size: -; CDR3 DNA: TGCGCCAGCAGCTGGGGGACAGGGTACAACTATGGCTACACCTTC; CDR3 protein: CASSWGTGYNYGYTF
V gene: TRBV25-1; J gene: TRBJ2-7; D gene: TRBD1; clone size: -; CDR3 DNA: TGTGCCAGCAGTGGCCTCAGGGGGCGCTCCCACGAGCAGTACTTC; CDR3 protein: CASSGLRGRSHEQYF
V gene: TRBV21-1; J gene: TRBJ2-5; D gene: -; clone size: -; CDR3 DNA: TGTGCCAGCAGTGAGGTTGCGGGGGTTAACCAAGAGACCCAGTACTTC; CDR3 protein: CASSEVAGVNQETQYF
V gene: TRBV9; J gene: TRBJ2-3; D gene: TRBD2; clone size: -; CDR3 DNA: TGTGCCAGCAGCGTTCTAGCGGAGACCACAGATACGCAGTATTTT; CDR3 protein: CASSVLAETTDTQYF
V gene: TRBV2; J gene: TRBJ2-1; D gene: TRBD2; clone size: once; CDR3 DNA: TGTGCCAGCACTCTATTAGCGGGGGGGCCCAATGAGCAGTTCTTC; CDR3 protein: CASTLLAGGPNEQFF
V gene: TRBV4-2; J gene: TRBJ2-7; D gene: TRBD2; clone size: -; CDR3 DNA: TGTGCCAGCAGCCAGGGACTAGCGGTAGGCTACGAGCAGTACTTC; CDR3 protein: CASSQGLAVGYEQYF
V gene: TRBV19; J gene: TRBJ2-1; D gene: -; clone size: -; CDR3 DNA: TGTGCCAGTAGTATGATGGAGGGTCGGGGCTCCAATGAGCAGTTCTTC; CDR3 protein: CASSMMEGRGSNEQFF
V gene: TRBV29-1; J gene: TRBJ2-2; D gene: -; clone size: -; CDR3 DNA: TGCAGCGTTGTCGGCGGTTCGAACACCGGGGAGCTGTTTTTT; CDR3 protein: CSVVGGSNTGELFF
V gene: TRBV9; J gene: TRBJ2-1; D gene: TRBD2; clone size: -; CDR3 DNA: TGTGCCAGCAGAGGGACTAGCGGGGGGAATGAGCAGTTCTTC; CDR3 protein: CASRGTSGGNEQFF
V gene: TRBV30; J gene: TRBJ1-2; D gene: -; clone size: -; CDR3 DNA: TGTGCCTGGAGTGTACAAGGAAGATGGCGGAACCTCTATGGCTACACCTTC; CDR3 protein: CAWSVQGRWRNLYGYTF
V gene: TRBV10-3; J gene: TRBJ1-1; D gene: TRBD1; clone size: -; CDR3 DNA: TGTGCCATCAGTGAGGGGGACAGGGGGCGAACTGAAGCTTTCTTT; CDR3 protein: CAISEGDRGRTEAFF
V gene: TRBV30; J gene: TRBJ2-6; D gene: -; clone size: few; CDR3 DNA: TGTGCCTGCACCCATCTACGGGCCAACGTCCTGACTTTC; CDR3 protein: CACTHLRANVLTF
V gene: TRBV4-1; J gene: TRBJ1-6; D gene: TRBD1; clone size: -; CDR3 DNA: TGCGCCAGCAGCCAAGATCGAGGGACAGCTAGTTCACCCCTCCACTTT; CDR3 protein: CASSQDRGTASSPLHF
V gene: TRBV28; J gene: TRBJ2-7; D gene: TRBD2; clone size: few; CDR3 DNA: TGTGCCAGCAGTGGGACTAGCGGGAGTCGTTCCTACGAGCAGTACTTC; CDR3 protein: CASSGTSGSRSYEQYF
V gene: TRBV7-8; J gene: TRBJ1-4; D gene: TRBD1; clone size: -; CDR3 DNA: TGTGCCAGCAGCTTAGTGGGCCTGACAGGGAAAGGTGAAAAACTGTTTTTT; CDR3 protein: CASSLVGLTGKGEKLFF
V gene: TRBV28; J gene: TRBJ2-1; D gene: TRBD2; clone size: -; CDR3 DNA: TGTGCCAGCAGTCCGGGACTAGCGGGATCGGTTGAGCAGTTCTTC; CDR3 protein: CASSPGLAGSVEQFF
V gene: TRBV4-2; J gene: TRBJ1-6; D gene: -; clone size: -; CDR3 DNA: TGTGCCAGCAGCCAAGATCAGGATAATTCACCCCTCCACTTT; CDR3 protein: CASSQDQDNSPLHF
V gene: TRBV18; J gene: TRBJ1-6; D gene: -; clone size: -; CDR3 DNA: TGTGCCAGCTTTTATGACAGCTTCCCACCCCTCCACTTT; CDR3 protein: CASFYDSFPPLHF
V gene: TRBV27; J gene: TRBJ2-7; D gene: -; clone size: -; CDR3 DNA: TGTGCCAGCAGTTCTGAGGTGGCGGGACCACCCTACGAGCAGTACTTC; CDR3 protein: CASSSEVAGPPYEQYF
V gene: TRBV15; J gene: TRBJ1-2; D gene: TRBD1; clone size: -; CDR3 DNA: TGTGCCACCAGCACTAAATGGGACAGTCCGGGTTATGGCTACACCTTC; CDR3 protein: CATSTKWDSPGYGYTF
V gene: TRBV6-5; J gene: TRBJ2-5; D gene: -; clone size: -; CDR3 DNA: TGTGCCAGCAGCCGCCTGACAGAAATGCAAGAGACCCAGTACTTC; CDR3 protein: CASSRLTEMQETQYF
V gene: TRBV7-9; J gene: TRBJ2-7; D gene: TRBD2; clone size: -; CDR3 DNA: TGTGCCAGCAGCTTGGGACTAGCGTACGAGCAGTACTTC; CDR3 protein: CASSLGLAYEQYF
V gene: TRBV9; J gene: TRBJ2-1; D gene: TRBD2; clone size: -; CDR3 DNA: TGTGCCAGCAGCGTAGAGGGAGGGCGGGGGGCGAGCTCCTACAATGAGCAGTTCTTC; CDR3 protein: CASSVEGGRGASSYNEQFF
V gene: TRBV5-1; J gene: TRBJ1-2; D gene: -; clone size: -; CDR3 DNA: TGCGCCAGCAGCTTGGTAGCAGAGAACTATGGCTACACCTTC; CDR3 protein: CASSLVAENYGYTF
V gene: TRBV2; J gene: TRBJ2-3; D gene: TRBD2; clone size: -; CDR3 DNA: TGTGCCAGCAGCCCCTCTAGCGGGATAACAGATACGCAGTATTTT; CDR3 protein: CASSPSSGITDTQYF
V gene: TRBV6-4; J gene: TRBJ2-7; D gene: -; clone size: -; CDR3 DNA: TGTGCCAGCAGTGACTCTACTCATATCTCCTACGAGCAGTACTTC; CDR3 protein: CASSDSTHISYEQYF
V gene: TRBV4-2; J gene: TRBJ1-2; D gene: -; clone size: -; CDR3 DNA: TGTGCCAGCAGCCAAGAATCGAGGGCACCCTCAGGCTACACCTTC; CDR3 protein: CASSQESRAPSGYTF
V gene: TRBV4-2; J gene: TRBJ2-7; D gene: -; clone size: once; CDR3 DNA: TGTGCCAGCAGCCAAGATTCCGTCGAGCAGTACTTC; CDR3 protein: CASSQDSVEQYF
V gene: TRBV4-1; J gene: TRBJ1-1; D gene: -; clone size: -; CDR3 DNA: TGCGCCAGCAGCCATGTTAGATTCGGGACACTGAACACTGAAGCTTTCTTT; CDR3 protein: CASSHVRFGTLNTEAFF
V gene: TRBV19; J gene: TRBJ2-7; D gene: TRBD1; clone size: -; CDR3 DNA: TGTGCCAGTAGGGACAGGGGGTACGAGCAGTACTTC; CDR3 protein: CASRDRGYEQYF
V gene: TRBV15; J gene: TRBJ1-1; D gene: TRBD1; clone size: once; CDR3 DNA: TGTGCCACCTCGACAGGGGCTAGGTCGAAAACTGAAGCTTTCTTT; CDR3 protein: CATSTGARSKTEAFF
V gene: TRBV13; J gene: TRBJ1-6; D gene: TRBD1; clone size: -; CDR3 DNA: TGTGCCAGCAGCTTAGGGACAGGGAGTAATTCACCCCTCCACTTT; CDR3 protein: CASSLGTGSNSPLHF
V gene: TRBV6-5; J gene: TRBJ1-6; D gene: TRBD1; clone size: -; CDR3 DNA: TGTGCCAGCAGTTACAAGGGACAGGGCTTTAATTCACCCCTCCACTTT; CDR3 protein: CASSYKGQGFNSPLHF
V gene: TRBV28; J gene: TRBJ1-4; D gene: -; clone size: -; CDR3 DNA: TGTGCCAGCAGTTTGAATGGTGAGGGGGAGGAAAAACTGTTTTTT; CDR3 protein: CASSLNGEGEEKLFF